Here is one TCR beta chain with its context. This clonotype was found a few times. It has no known antigen specificity. The input lacks base qualities; no much larger clone sits a single base away. This record comes from a study of blood T cells in healthy people across ages (dated by TCRdb to between 2014 and 2017). At the level of the whole study: In model experiments, template switching captured roughly one uniquely barcoded TCR beta cDNA molecule for every two T cells. The study analyzed two additional independent replicas of 1 million unique cDNA reads from the same blood draw for two donors, one aged 18 to 30 and one aged 80 or older. Using deep sequencing normalized with unique cDNA molecular identifiers, the study measured how TCR beta repertoire diversity changes with age. The donors were divided into four age groups: young (average approximately 15 years), middle-aged (approximately 39), aged (about 61) and long-lived (approximately 74).

Systemically healthy Caucasian individuals from Russia, around 38 in total and aged roughly 6 to 100 years, were included as donors. Each donor gave around 9 milliliters of peripheral blood, collected into EDTA-treated Vacutainer tubes. PBMCs were isolated by Ficoll-Paque density-gradient centrifugation, with at least 6 million obtained per sample. Total RNA, at least 6 micrograms per sample, was extracted from PBMCs with Trizol reagent. Naive CD45RAhigh/CD27high T cell percentages were measured by flow cytometry on a PBMC aliquot from every donor. Here is what the overall study found, with its caveats: Because donor CMV infection status was unknown, age-related changes in expanded clonotypes were potentially confounded. Bulk unsorted PBMC profiling prevented conclusive comparison of naive and antigen-experienced compartments. Compared with the aged group, the long-lived group had more naive CD4+ T cells, fewer expanded clones and increased TCR diversity, a pattern suggesting age selection. Estimates of total diversity from one million sequenced T cells were regarded as lower bounds and underestimates. A strong correlation was found between observed TCR beta diversity and the percentage of naive T cells measured by flow cytometry. As age increased, observed TCR beta diversity per million T cells dropped in a roughly linear way, and a significant reduction was already evident by age 40.

Library method: 5' RACE. The sequencer was an Illumina HiSeq 2500. A second 7 to 11 cycle PCR used a sample-barcoded 5' primer and a J-beta primer mix. A template-switch 5' adaptor carrying 12 random nucleotides introduced a unique molecular identifier onto each TCR beta cDNA molecule. Each sample yielded at least 2.5 million CDR3-containing paired-end reads. First-strand cDNA synthesis was performed from all RNA using the Mint cDNA synthesis kit, with priming by a TRBC-specific oligonucleotide. All cDNA was treated with uracil-DNA glycosylase and then went through a first 18-cycle PCR with the universal primers M1SS and BC2_uni_R. From the authors' description of their analysis: Normalization of each sample was performed by random selection of 1 million high-quality reads, each carrying a distinct molecular identifier. Reads with shared molecular identifiers were discarded instead of being binned into consensus sequences. MiTCR, run with a Q25 quality threshold and the strictest error-elimination algorithm, handled CDR3 identification, clonotype clustering and error correction. A nonparametric unseen species model using Euler transformation provided a lower-bound estimate of total TCR beta diversity. TCRdb passed the public sequencing reads through fastp at Q25 and MiXCR, retaining productive beta sequences. Each entry merges the rows of one CDR3 protein and shows their most common DNA and genes. The V and J calls and clone size come from TCRdb's table, not from the authors' own analysis. Present in this sample are around 1,000,000 distinct CDR3 sequences, almost 25% of which were seen just once. Around 0.75% of the sample rests with the top ten.

CDR1 and CDR2, per the germline V gene (reference sequence), are PRHDT and FYEKMQ. The CDR3 holds 16 amino acids from the cysteine to the phenylalanine. Of all the DNA, just the CDR3 is kept, 48 bases in frame from base 1. The same data also went into a second study, on T cells of mothers and their children. As noted in the second study: The donors were nine systemically healthy Caucasian individuals, made up of three mothers and their six children. cDNA synthesis consumed the entire amount of extracted RNA, loaded at 1.5 ug RNA in each 15 ul reaction. In the second PCR, the M1S primer added sample barcodes and 2-4 random nucleotides. More than 9 million TCR beta CDR3 reads were obtained from each mother, and about 3 million reads were obtained from each child. TCR recombination output is similarly shaped by thymic selection in related and unrelated pairs, with a minor effect exerted by inherited differences. Normalized repertoire overlap was always found to be slightly, but never significantly, higher in related mother-child pairs than in unrelated mother-child pairs. With a sensitivity of approximately 100 clones per million clonotypes, no persistent microchimeric T cell clones were detected. Deep NGS was used in the study to compare the TCR beta repertoires of mothers and children and to look for features that separate related mother-child pairs from unrelated individuals. The mean age was roughly 44 +/- 4 years for the mothers and about 12 +/- 4 years for the children. After adapters were ligated using NEBNext reagents, the libraries underwent 100+100 nt paired-end sequencing on an Illumina HiSeq 2000. Mother and child libraries were prepared a month apart and sequenced in separate runs to prevent cross-contamination. Between roughly 500,000 and 2,300,000 distinct TCR beta clonotypes were identified per donor. Naive TCR beta clonotypes were estimated from low-frequency clonotypes matched to each donor's FACS-determined naive share, without sorting.

Recombination linked TRBV13 to TRBJ2-5; 9 bases in between match TRBD2. The J call may be mistaken, given a closer DNA end match to TRBJ2-1. The sequence was collected from a girl aged 2-10 years in good health. The material sequenced was blood. The nucleotide sequence reads TGTGCCAGCAGCTTAGGACGGTTAGCGGGAGAGAATGAGCAGTTCTTC. Translated, it reads CASSLGRLAGENEQFF.